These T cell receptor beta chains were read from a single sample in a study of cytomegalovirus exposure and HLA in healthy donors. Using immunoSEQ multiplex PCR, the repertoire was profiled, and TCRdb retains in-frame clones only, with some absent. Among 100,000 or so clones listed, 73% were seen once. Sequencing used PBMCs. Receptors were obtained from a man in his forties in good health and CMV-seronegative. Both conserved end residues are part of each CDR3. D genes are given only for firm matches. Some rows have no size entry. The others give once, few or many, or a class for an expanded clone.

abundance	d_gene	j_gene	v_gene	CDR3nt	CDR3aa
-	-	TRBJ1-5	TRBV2	TGTGCCAGCAAGTTGAGAGCGGGGCAGCCCCAGCATTTT	CASKLRAGQPQHF
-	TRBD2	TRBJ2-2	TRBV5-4	TGTGCCAGCAGCTTGCGGCGGGGGTTGGCCGGGGAGCTGTTTTTT	CASSLRRGLAGELFF
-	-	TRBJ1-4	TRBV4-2	TGTGCCAGCAGCCAATTAGTCCTCACTAATGAAAAACTGTTTTTT	CASSQLVLTNEKLFF
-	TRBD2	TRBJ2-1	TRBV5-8	TGTGCCAGCAGTCGGACTAGCGGGGAGGGGAATGAGCAGTTCTTC	CASSRTSGEGNEQFF
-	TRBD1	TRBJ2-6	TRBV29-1	TGCAGCGTCGCAGGGGGAGCTGGGGCCAACGTCCTGACTTTC	CSVAGGAGANVLTF
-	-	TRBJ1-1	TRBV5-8	TGTGCCAGCAGCTTGTATTATAATGAAGCTTTCTTT	CASSLYYNEAFF
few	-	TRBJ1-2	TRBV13	TGTGCCAGCAGCAGGGCGGGAGGGGCCCCTACTGGCTATGGCTACACCTTC	CASSRAGGAPTGYGYTF
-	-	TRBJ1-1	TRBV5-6	TGTGCCAGCAGCTTACAGGGTCGGGACACTGAAGCTTTCTTT	CASSLQGRDTEAFF
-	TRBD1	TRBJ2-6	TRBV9	TGTGCCAGCAGCATACGGGACAGCGTTTCTGGGGGCAACGTCCTGACTTTC	CASSIRDSVSGGNVLTF
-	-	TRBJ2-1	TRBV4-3	TGCGCCAGCAGCCAAGATATGAGTGCTGGGTATACTGGGCATGAGCAGTTCTTC	CASSQDMSAGYTGHEQFF
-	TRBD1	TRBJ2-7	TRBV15	TGTGCCACCAGCAGGGCGGACAGGGGCCACGAGCAGTACTTC	CATSRADRGHEQYF
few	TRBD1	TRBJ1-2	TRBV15	TGTGCCACCAGCAAAGCGACAGGGTCCAATTATGGCTACACCTTC	CATSKATGSNYGYTF
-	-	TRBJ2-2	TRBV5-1	TGCGCCAGCAGCTTCATCAGGGGTACGAACACCGGGGAGCTGTTTTTT	CASSFIRGTNTGELFF
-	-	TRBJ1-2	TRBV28	TGTGCCAGCAGTCCCCAGACAGTCTATGGCTACACCTTC	CASSPQTVYGYTF
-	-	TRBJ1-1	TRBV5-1	TGCGCCAGCAGCTTGGGAGCGGATATGAACACTGAAGCTTTCTTT	CASSLGADMNTEAFF
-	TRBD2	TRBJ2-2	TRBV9	TGTGCCAGCACCGGGAGGGGCTGGGGGGAGCTGTTTTTT	CASTGRGWGELFF
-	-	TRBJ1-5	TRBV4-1	TGCGCCAGCAGCCAACATGCGAACAATCAGCCCCAGCATTTT	CASSQHANNQPQHF
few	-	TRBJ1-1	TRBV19	TGTGCCAGTAGTATAGACGGGAACACTGAAGCTTTCTTT	CASSIDGNTEAFF
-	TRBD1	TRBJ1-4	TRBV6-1	TGTGCCAGCAGTCGACAGGGCTCTAATGAAAAACTGTTTTTT	CASSRQGSNEKLFF
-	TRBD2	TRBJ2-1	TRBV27	TGTGCCAGCAGTTGGCTAGCGGGGGGGTCGGGTGAGCAGTTCTTC	CASSWLAGGSGEQFF
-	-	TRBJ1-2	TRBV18	TGTGCCAGCTCACTACGGACAGTGAACCAAGGGAACTATGGCTACACCTTC	CASSLRTVNQGNYGYTF
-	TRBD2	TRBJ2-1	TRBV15	TGTGCCACCAGCAGAGCATTTAGTAGCGGGGGGGAGAATGAGCAGTTCTTC	CATSRAFSSGGENEQFF
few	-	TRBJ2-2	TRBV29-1	TGCAGCGTTGGACAGCTCACCGGGGAGCTGTTTTTT	CSVGQLTGELFF
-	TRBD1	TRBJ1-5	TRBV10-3	TGTGCCATCAGTGAGGGACAGGGTTTCGGTCAGCCCCAGCATTTT	CAISEGQGFGQPQHF
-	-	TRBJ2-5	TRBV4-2	TGTGCCAGCAGCCACCTCGAGACCCAGTACTTC	CASSHLETQYF